The 22 T cell receptor beta chains listed next were all sequenced from one sample in a study of CD8 T cells in Susac syndrome. RNA in amounts of about 0.45 to 1 ug was reverse transcribed with random hexamers. TCRdb recomputed calls from the immunoSEQ multiplex PCR reads with MiXCR, one row per CDR3 protein. Here the sample spans about 130,000 distinct CDR3 sequences, just under 95% being singletons. Sequencing was done on a sample of CD8+ T cells from PBMCs. The receptor set was obtained from a human donor with Susac syndrome.

CDR3 bases: TGTGCCACCGAACCCCCACACGGTGGGTACTACGAGCAGTACTTC. As protein: CATEPPHGGYYEQYF. V gene TRBV7-9 combines with J gene TRBJ2-7; D uncertain. CDR1 and CDR2 from the germline V gene are SEHNR and FQNEAQ (reference sequence). CDR3 length equals 15 residues. Trimming removed 10 bases at V and 3 bases at J, with 22 bases between. Variable domain in full (rest from reference TRBV7-9 and TRBJ2-7): DTGVSQNPRHKITKRGQNVTFRCDPISEHNRLYWYRQTLGQGPEFLTYFQNEAQLEKSRLLSDRFSAERPKGSFSTLEIQRTEQGDSAMYLCATEPPHGGYYEQYFGPGTRLTVT.

This clonotype was recorded only once. The J gene is TRBJ2-1, the V gene TRBV24-1, with D possibly matching TRBD2 (6 bases). Deletions cut 3 bases from V and 7 bases from J, with 15 bases between. CDR1 is KGHDR and CDR2 is SFDVKD in the germline V gene. The CDR3 is made up of 15 amino acids. The CDR3 reads CATSDTSNTQNEQFF. CDR3 DNA sequence: TGTGCCACCAGTGATACTAGCAACACACAGAATGAGCAGTTCTTC.

The genes are TRBV30 and TRBJ2-2; D might be TRBD2 (5 bases). The germline V and J ends were trimmed by 5 bases and 1 base, with 11 bases remaining between them. From germline, CDR1 is GTSNPN and CDR2 SVGIG (reference sequence). The CDR3 spans 14 residues. The chain's CDR3 is CAWGGRENTGELFF. The DNA of the CDR3 is TGTGCCTGGGGCGGACGGGAGAACACCGGGGAGCTGTTTTTT.

The V and J genes are TRBV28 and TRBJ2-7; the D is unclear. There are 12 residues in the CDR3. Germline CDR1 reads MDHEN; CDR2 reads SYDVKM. V was trimmed by 4 bases and J by 3 bases, leaving 7 bases between them. The CDR3 bases are TGTGCCAGCAGTTCCCCTTACTACGAGCAGTACTTC. Amino acid sequence: CASSSPYYEQYF.

V and J are TRBV2 and TRBJ2-5; D may be TRBD1 or TRBD2 (5 bases each). The CDR3 totals 16 residues. The V end was cut by 6 bases, the J end by 4 bases, with 21 bases between. From germline, CDR1 is SNHLY and CDR2 FYNNEI. CDR3 protein: CASRNGGAEVLETQYF. CDR3 DNA: TGTGCCAGCAGGAATGGGGGAGCAGAGGTACTAGAGACCCAGTACTTC.

This chain joins TRBV24-1 and TRBJ2-3; maybe TRBD2 (6 bases). Germline V gene data show CDR1 as KGHDR and CDR2 as SFDVKD. CDR3 size: 17 residues. Trimming shortened V by 3 bases and J by 2 bases, and 17 bases separated the two germline ends. The CDR3 coding sequence is TGTGCCACCAGTGATCTACCGGGACTGGTGTACACAGATACGCAGTATTTT. This sequence encodes CATSDLPGLVYTDTQYF.

The chain carries TRBV28 and TRBJ1-6; D possibly corresponds to TRBD1 (5 bases). Germline V gene sequence: CDR1 MDHEN, CDR2 SYDVKM. Between the trimmed V and J ends, which lost 2 bases and 3 bases, there was a span of 8 bases. The CDR3 is 15 residues long. The chain's CDR3 is CASSLRTSYNSPLHF. The CDR3 bases are TGTGCCAGCAGTTTAAGGACAAGCTATAATTCACCCCTCCACTTT.

This chain joins TRBV15 and TRBJ1-1, with D uncertain. With 0 bases removed from V and 1 base from J, the gap between germline ends came to 6 bases. Germline assignment: CDR1 LNHNV and CDR2 YYDKDF (reference sequence). The CDR3 consists of 14 residues. The CDR3 DNA follows: TGTGCCACCAGCAGAGAGGTGGGGAACACTGAAGCTTTCTTT. Its protein is CATSREVGNTEAFF. Based on the CDR3 plus reference TRBV15 and TRBJ1-1, the full variable domain is DAMVIQNPRYQVTQFGKPVTLSCSQTLNHNVMYWYQQKSSQAPKLLFHYYDKDFNNEADTPDNFQSRRPNTSFCFLDIRSPGLGDTAMYLCATSREVGNTEAFFGQGTRLTVV.

V is TRBV12-5 and J is TRBJ2-4, with D unclear. From germline, CDR1 is LGHNT and CDR2 FRNRAP. The V end was cut by 2 bases, the J end by 0 bases, with 14 bases between. The CDR3 covers 17 residues. The CDR3 loop reads CASGLTGDDLAKNIQYF. DNA of the CDR3: TGTGCTAGTGGTTTGACTGGCGATGACTTAGCCAAAAACATTCAGTACTTC. Supplemented by reference TRBV12-5 and TRBJ2-4, the full variable domain reads DARVTQTPRHKVTEMGQEVTMRCQPILGHNTVFWYRQTMMQGLELLAYFRNRAPLDDSGMPKDRFSAEMPDATLATLKIQPSEPRDSAVYFCASGLTGDDLAKNIQYFGAGTRLSVL.

V gene TRBV7-9 combines with J gene TRBJ2-1; the match to TRBD2 covers 11 bases. In germline, CDR1 is SEHNR, CDR2 FQNEAQ (reference sequence). The CDR3 is made up of 15 amino acids. J was trimmed by 9 bases and V by 7 bases; bases with no gene match: 11. CDR3 nucleotides: TGTGCCAGCAACCCACTACTAGCGGGAGAGGTTGAGCAGTTCTTC. Translation: CASNPLLAGEVEQFF.

The CDR3 DNA is TGTGCCAGCAGCTTAGGGCAGGGGACCACTGAAGCTTTCTTT. Translation gives CASSLGQGTTEAFF. This chain connects TRBV7-3 to TRBJ1-1; D possibly corresponds to TRBD1 (6 bases). The CDR3 is 14 residues long. CDR1 and CDR2 (germline): SGHTA, FQGTGA. The V gene lost 2 bases and the J gene lost 4 bases, with 11 bases spanning the gap.

This clonotype was found once. CDR3 in DNA: TGTGCCAGCAGCTATTGGGACGGGACTAACTATGGCTACACCTTC. Translated, it gives CASSYWDGTNYGYTF. This chain uses TRBV12-3 or TRBV12-4 with TRBJ1-2; possibly TRBD1 for D (5 bases). V shed 6 bases and J shed 0 bases, with 14 bases lying between them. The CDR3 is made up of 15 amino acids.

V is TRBV12-3 or TRBV12-4 and J is TRBJ1-3, with D unclear. The CDR3 spans 17 residues. V lost 3 bases and J lost 0, with 15 bases in between. The CDR3 DNA sequence: TGTGCCAGCAGTTTCAACCCGGGCAGCTACTCTGGAAACACCATATATTTT. This gives the protein CASSFNPGSYSGNTIYF.

The V and J genes are TRBV7-3 and TRBJ2-3, with D perhaps matching TRBD1 (5 bases). V was cut by 3 bases and J by 4 bases, with 8 bases left in between. The CDR3 contains 13 residues. Germline V gene sequence: CDR1 SGHTA, CDR2 FQGTGA. The DNA for the CDR3 is TGTGCCAGCAGCTTTTCAGGGCCAGATACGCAGTATTTT. Translation gives CASSFSGPDTQYF.

This clonotype occurred once. J is TRBJ2-7 and V is TRBV29-1; D perhaps matches TRBD1 (6 bases). Trimming left V 4 bases short and J 2 bases short, with 15 bases between. The CDR3 is made up of 14 amino acids. CDR1 SQVTM and CDR2 ANQGSEA come from the germline V gene. The CDR3 reads CSVVRGFRPYEQYF. Here the CDR3 DNA reads TGCAGCGTTGTCAGGGGATTTAGACCCTACGAGCAGTACTTC.

The rearrangement links TRBV20-1 to TRBJ1-4; 7 bases align to TRBD1. Germline assignment: CDR1 DFQATT and CDR2 SNEGSKA (reference sequence). This CDR3 has 13 residues. V dropped 5 bases and J dropped 5; count of bases not matched to a gene: 5. The DNA of the CDR3 is TGCAGTGCTCCGACAGGGCTAAATGAAAAACTGTTTTTT. Translating it yields CSAPTGLNEKLFF.

The chain combines TRBV14 with TRBJ2-1; 7 bases match TRBD2. The CDR3 runs to 15 residues. From germline, CDR1 is SGHDN and CDR2 FVKESK. The trim removed 4 bases at V and 12 bases at J, leaving 15 bases unmatched. CDR3 loop: CASSPPAGGSSGQFF. CDR3 DNA sequence: TGTGCCAGCAGCCCCCCGGCGGGCGGGAGCTCAGGGCAGTTCTTC. The full variable domain, with the rest looked up from reference TRBV14 and TRBJ2-1, is EAGVTQFPSHSVIEKGQTVTLRCDPISGHDNLYWYRRVMGKEIKFLLHFVKESKQDESGMPNNRFLAERTGGTYSTLKVQPAELEDSGVYFCASSPPAGGSSGQFFGPGTRLTVL.

V and J are TRBV6-2 or TRBV6-3 and TRBJ2-1; TRBD2 agrees at 7 bases. The CDR3 covers 14 residues. The ends lost 6 bases at V and 6 bases at J; junction bases unmatched: 8. CDR1 and CDR2 (germline): MNHEY, SVGEGT. CDR3 protein: CASSPGEGGNEQFF. CDR3 bases: TGTGCCAGCAGCCCCGGGGAGGGTGGCAATGAGCAGTTCTTC.

The chain links TRBV9 to TRBJ1-5; 7 bases are a match to TRBD1. Germline CDR1 SGDLS, CDR2 YYNGEE. V shed 3 bases, J shed 3 bases, and the junction held 6 bases outside the gene matches. The CDR3 runs to 15 residues. CDR3 sequence: CASSETGTDNQPQHF. CDR3 bases: TGTGCCAGCAGCGAAACCGGGACAGACAATCAGCCCCAGCATTTT.

The gene calls are TRBV4-1 and TRBJ2-3; 7 bases agree with TRBD1. The CDR3 spans 17 residues. V lost 1 base, J lost 0 bases, and 7 bases stayed unmatched. Germline CDR1 reads MGHRA; CDR2 reads YSYEKL. In DNA form, the CDR3 reads TGCGCCAGCAGCCAAGTTGGACAGGCTATAAGCACAGATACGCAGTATTTT. It codes for CASSQVGQAISTDTQYF.

This chain joins TRBV12-3 or TRBV12-4 and TRBJ2-5, with TRBD1 matching over 8 bases. The CDR3 contains 13 residues. Trimming took 5 bases from V and 5 from J; bases not matched to a gene: 4. The DNA for the CDR3 is TGTGCCAGCAGTCAGACAGGGGTGGAGACCCAGTACTTC. Translation: CASSQTGVETQYF.

The rearrangement links TRBV2 to TRBJ1-4; D perhaps matches TRBD1 (6 bases). This CDR3 has 16 residues. The V and J ends lost 0 bases and 6 bases respectively, with 14 bases between them. CDR1 is SNHLY, CDR2 FYNNEI, per germline. CDR3 residues: CASSEALRGPDEKLFF. The CDR3 DNA follows: TGTGCCAGCAGTGAAGCGCTTCGGGGGCCAGATGAAAAACTGTTTTTT.